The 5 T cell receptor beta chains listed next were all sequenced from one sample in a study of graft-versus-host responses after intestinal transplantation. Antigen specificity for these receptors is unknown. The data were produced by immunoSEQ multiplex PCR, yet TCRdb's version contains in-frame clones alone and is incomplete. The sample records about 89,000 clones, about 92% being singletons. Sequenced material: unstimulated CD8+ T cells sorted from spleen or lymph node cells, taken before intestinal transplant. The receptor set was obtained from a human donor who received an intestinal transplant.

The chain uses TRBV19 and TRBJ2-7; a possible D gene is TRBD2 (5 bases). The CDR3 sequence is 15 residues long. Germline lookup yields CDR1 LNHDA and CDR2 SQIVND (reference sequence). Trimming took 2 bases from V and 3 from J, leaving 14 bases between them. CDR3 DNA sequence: TGTGCCAGTAGTATAAGTGGCACGGGGATCTACGAGCAGTACTTC. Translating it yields CASSISGTGIYEQYF.

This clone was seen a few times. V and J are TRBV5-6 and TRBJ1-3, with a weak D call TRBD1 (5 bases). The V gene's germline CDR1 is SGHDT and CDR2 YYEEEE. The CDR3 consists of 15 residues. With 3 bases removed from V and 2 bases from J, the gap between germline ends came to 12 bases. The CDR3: CASSSQGEAGNTIYF. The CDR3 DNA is TGTGCCAGCAGCTCCCAAGGGGAGGCTGGAAACACCATATATTTT.

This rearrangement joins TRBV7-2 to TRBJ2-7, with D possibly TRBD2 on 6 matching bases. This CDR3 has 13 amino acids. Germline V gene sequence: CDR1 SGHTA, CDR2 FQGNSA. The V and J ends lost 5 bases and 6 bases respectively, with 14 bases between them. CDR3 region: CASSPPSRGEQYF. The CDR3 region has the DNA TGTGCCAGCAGCCCCCCGTCGCGGGGCGAGCAGTACTTC.

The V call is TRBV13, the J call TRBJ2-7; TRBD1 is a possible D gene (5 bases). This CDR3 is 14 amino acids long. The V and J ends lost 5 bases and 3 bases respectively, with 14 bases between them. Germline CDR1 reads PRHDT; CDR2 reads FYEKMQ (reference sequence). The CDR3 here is CASSLMAGIYEQYF. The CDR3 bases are TGTGCCAGCAGCCTTATGGCAGGGATCTACGAGCAGTACTTC.

CDR3 loop: CAWSEMGQGPGYTF. The DNA of the CDR3 is TGTGCCTGGAGTGAAATGGGACAGGGGCCAGGCTACACCTTC. The genes are TRBV30 and TRBJ1-2; 10 positions match TRBD1. The CDR3 covers 14 residues. V trimming: 1 base; J trimming: 8 bases; junction bases outside the gene matches: 7. Germline values: CDR1 GTSNPN, CDR2 SVGIG (reference sequence).